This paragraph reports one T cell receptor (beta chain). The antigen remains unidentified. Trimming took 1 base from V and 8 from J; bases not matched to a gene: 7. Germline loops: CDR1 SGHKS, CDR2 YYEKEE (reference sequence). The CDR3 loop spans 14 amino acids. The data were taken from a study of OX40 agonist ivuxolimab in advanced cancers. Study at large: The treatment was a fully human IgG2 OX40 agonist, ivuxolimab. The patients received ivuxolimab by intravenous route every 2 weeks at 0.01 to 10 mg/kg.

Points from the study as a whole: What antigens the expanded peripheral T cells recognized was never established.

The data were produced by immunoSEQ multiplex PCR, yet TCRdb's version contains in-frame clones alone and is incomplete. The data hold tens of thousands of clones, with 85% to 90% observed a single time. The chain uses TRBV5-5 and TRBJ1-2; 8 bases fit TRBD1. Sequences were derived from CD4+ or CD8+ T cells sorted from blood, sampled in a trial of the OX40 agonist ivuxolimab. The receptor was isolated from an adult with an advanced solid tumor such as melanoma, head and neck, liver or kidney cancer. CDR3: CASSLKGQGHGYTF. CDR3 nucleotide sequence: TGTGCCAGCAGCTTGAAAGGACAGGGCCACGGCTACACCTTC.